The 8 T cell receptor beta chains listed next were all sequenced from one sample in a study of tumor and adjacent non-tumor tissue in lung cancer. This sample's RNA came from whole unsorted tissue. Three rounds of nested PCR, following a modified ARM-PCR protocol, produced the TCRbeta library. Via MiXCR, TCRdb re-called the multiplex PCR reads, giving one row per CDR3 protein. The sample lists approximately 70,000 distinct CDR3 sequences, around 73% occurring once. The sample comprised lung tumor tissue. Source of these receptors: a man between 60 and 75 years old with non-small cell lung cancer.

With respect to this clonotype: Since no conserved phenylalanine or tryptophan closes the CDR3, a read error is the likely cause. This chain uses TRBV20-1 with TRBJ2-3, with D possibly matching TRBD2 (5 bases). The germline V gene has CDR1 DFQATT and CDR2 SNEGSKA (reference sequence). V lost 4 bases and J 10 bases, leaving 18 bases between the germline ends. The CDR3 runs 13 residues. In DNA form, the CDR3 reads TGCAGTGCTAACGGACTCCGGGTGGATGCGCAGTATGTT. It codes for CSANGLRVDAQYV.

As regards this clonotype: Sequence at one end of the junction differs from germline and may be a read error. J is TRBJ2-1 and V is TRBV20-1; D might be TRBD1 or TRBD2, each matching 5 bases. Per germline, CDR1 DFQATT and CDR2 SNEGSKA (reference sequence). This CDR3 has 15 residues. The CDR3 DNA follows: TGCAGTACTAGAGATCTTTTGGGGCGGTACAATAAGCAGTTCTTC. The encoded protein is CSTRDLLGRYNKQFF.

The J gene is TRBJ2-3, the V gene TRBV20-1, with D possibly matching TRBD2 (6 bases). V lost 7 bases, J lost 11 bases, and 28 bases lay in between. This CDR3 is built from 15 residues. Germline values: CDR1 DFQATT, CDR2 SNEGSKA (reference sequence). Here the CDR3 DNA reads TGCAGTGGTGTATGGGGGGACTTTCACGCAGTTATGCAGTATTTT. This encodes CSGVWGDFHAVMQYF.

Regarding this clonotype: One end of the junction fails to match germline, which may point to a read error. The CDR3 DNA reads as TGTGCCAACACCACCCAGGGGAGGAATTCACCACTCCACTTT. It specifies CANTTQGRNSPLHF. The chain has TRBV5-4 and TRBJ1-6; tentative D call: TRBD1 (6 bases). Germline-derived CDR1 and CDR2 are SGHNT and YYREEE (reference sequence). The CDR3 totals 14 residues. Complete variable domain (other parts from reference TRBV5-4 and TRBJ1-6): ETGVTQSPTHLIKTRGQQVTLRCSSQSGHNTVSWYQQALGQGPQFIFQYYREEENGRGNFPPRFSGLQFPNYSSELNVNALELDDSALYLCANTTQGRNSPLHFGNGTRLTVT.

About this clonotype itself: Just one base apart from a much larger clone, this may be a read error. The J gene is TRBJ1-3, the V gene TRBV6-5; 8 nucleotides align to TRBD1. Germline assignment: CDR1 MNHEY and CDR2 SVGAGI. This CDR3 has 13 amino acids. CDR3 residues: CASSDRGGNIIYF. CDR3 in DNA: TGTGCCAGCAGCGACAGGGGTGGAAACATCATATATTTT.

This clonotype is judged medium-sized. This chain uses TRBV11-1 with TRBJ2-3; 11 bases fit TRBD1. Trimming cost V 5 bases and J 5 bases; bases outside gene matches: 9. The V gene's germline CDR1 is SGHAT and CDR2 FQDESV (reference sequence). This CDR3 spans 16 amino acids. The CDR3: CASSPDRGRSGDTQYF. The DNA for the CDR3 is TGTGCCAGCAGCCCGGACAGGGGGCGTTCCGGAGATACGCAGTATTTT.

To note about this clonotype: Germline is not matched at one junction end, which may reflect a read error. The genes are TRBV10-1 and TRBJ1-2, with 7 bases fitting TRBD1. This CDR3 spans 16 amino acids. Germline V lookup: CDR1 WNHNN, CDR2 SYGVQD (reference sequence). The CDR3 DNA reads TGCGCCAGCACCAAGAAAGGGGGCCCATTGGGCTATGGATACACCTTC. This translates into CASTKKGGPLGYGYTF.

Turning to this clonotype: One junction end disagrees with the germline gene, perhaps due to a read error. The rearrangement uses TRBV6-1 and TRBJ1-5; D may be TRBD1 (5 bases). Germline assignment: CDR1 MNHNS and CDR2 SASEGT. CDR3 length: 14 amino acids. As DNA, the CDR3 is TGTGCCAGCAGTGTATTGACCGGGGGTCAGTCCCAGCATTTT. This sequence encodes CASSVLTGGQSQHF.